This is a list of T cell receptor beta chains from one sample in a study of OX40 agonist ivuxolimab in advanced cancers. Profiled with immunoSEQ multiplex PCR; TCRdb holds only in-frame clones, not every one. The sample yields tens of thousands of clones, approximately 86% seen once. The material sequenced was CD4+ or CD8+ T cells sorted from blood, taken in a trial of the OX40 agonist ivuxolimab. Receptors were obtained from an adult with an advanced solid tumor such as melanoma, head and neck, liver or kidney cancer. Both conserved end residues are part of each CDR3. Each record gives: CDR3 protein, CDR3 DNA, clone size, CDR3 length, J gene, V gene, D gene. The D gene is left open where the match is weak. For some rows the clone size is stated as once, few or many, or as a class when expanded; others skip it.

cdr3_aa: CASSLGASEAYEQYF; cdr3_nt: TGTGCCAGCAGCTTGGGTGCCAGTGAGGCCTACGAGCAGTACTTC; clone_size: .; cdr3_length: 15; j_call: TRBJ2-7; v_call: TRBV5-8; d_call: .
cdr3_aa: CASGTGQGTSTDTQYF; cdr3_nt: TGTGCCAGCGGGACCGGACAGGGTACTAGCACAGATACGCAGTATTTT; clone_size: few; cdr3_length: 16; j_call: TRBJ2-3; v_call: TRBV6-6; d_call: TRBD1
cdr3_aa: CASSILGPGQGTGYTF; cdr3_nt: TGTGCCAGTAGTATCCTAGGCCCCGGACAGGGGACAGGCTACACCTTC; clone_size: .; cdr3_length: 16; j_call: TRBJ1-2; v_call: TRBV19; d_call: TRBD1
cdr3_aa: CASSLGQGHYEQYF; cdr3_nt: TGTGCCAGCAGCTTGGGTCAGGGGCACTACGAGCAGTACTTC; clone_size: .; cdr3_length: 14; j_call: TRBJ2-7; v_call: TRBV5-6; d_call: .
cdr3_aa: CASSLEIGSYEQYF; cdr3_nt: TGTGCCAGCAGCTTAGAAATAGGATCCTACGAGCAGTACTTC; clone_size: .; cdr3_length: 14; j_call: TRBJ2-7; v_call: TRBV11-2; d_call: .
cdr3_aa: CASSQEGGALSYEQYF; cdr3_nt: TGCGCCAGCAGCCAAGAAGGAGGGGCATTATCCTACGAGCAGTACTTC; clone_size: once; cdr3_length: 16; j_call: TRBJ2-7; v_call: TRBV4-1; d_call: .
cdr3_aa: CASSYDLGGGGYEQYF; cdr3_nt: TGCGCCAGCAGCTACGACCTCGGGGGAGGGGGCTACGAGCAGTACTTC; clone_size: .; cdr3_length: 16; j_call: TRBJ2-7; v_call: TRBV4-1; d_call: .
cdr3_aa: CASSLGTPAPYGYTF; cdr3_nt: TGTGCCAGCAGTCTGGGGACACCAGCTCCCTATGGCTACACCTTC; clone_size: .; cdr3_length: 15; j_call: TRBJ1-2; v_call: TRBV6-5; d_call: .
cdr3_aa: CASSRYYPSNEKLFF; cdr3_nt: TGTGCCAGCAGCCGCTATTACCCCTCTAATGAAAAACTGTTTTTT; clone_size: .; cdr3_length: 15; j_call: TRBJ1-4; v_call: TRBV6-1; d_call: .
cdr3_aa: CASSPGTGYEQYF; cdr3_nt: TGTGCCAGCAGCCCCGGGACAGGGTACGAGCAGTACTTC; clone_size: .; cdr3_length: 13; j_call: TRBJ2-7; v_call: TRBV7-7; d_call: TRBD1
cdr3_aa: CASSRQGGHEQYF; cdr3_nt: TGTGCCAGCAGTAGACAGGGTGGCCACGAGCAGTACTTC; clone_size: .; cdr3_length: 13; j_call: TRBJ2-7; v_call: TRBV6-1; d_call: TRBD1
cdr3_aa: CASSQDGYSNTEAFF; cdr3_nt: TGTGCCAGCAGCCAAGATGGATATTCGAACACTGAAGCTTTCTTT; clone_size: .; cdr3_length: 15; j_call: TRBJ1-1; v_call: TRBV14; d_call: .
cdr3_aa: CASGTGGVGTEAFF; cdr3_nt: TGTGCCAGCGGGACCGGCGGAGTGGGGACTGAAGCTTTCTTT; clone_size: once; cdr3_length: 14; j_call: TRBJ1-1; v_call: TRBV5-4; d_call: .
cdr3_aa: CASGLAGEETQYF; cdr3_nt: TGTGCCAGCGGACTAGCGGGGGAAGAGACCCAGTACTTC; clone_size: .; cdr3_length: 13; j_call: TRBJ2-5; v_call: TRBV11-2; d_call: TRBD2
cdr3_aa: CASNPPVATGELFF; cdr3_nt: TGTGCCAGCAATCCCCCTGTGGCCACCGGGGAGCTGTTTTTT; clone_size: .; cdr3_length: 14; j_call: TRBJ2-2; v_call: TRBV2; d_call: .
cdr3_aa: CASVGDMNTEAFF; cdr3_nt: TGTGCCAGTGTAGGGGACATGAACACTGAAGCTTTCTTT; clone_size: .; cdr3_length: 13; j_call: TRBJ1-1; v_call: TRBV6-6; d_call: .
cdr3_aa: CASSLKGGVMLGVYGYTF; cdr3_nt: TGTGCCAGCAGCTTAAAAGGCGGAGTCATGTTGGGGGTCTATGGCTACACCTTC; clone_size: .; cdr3_length: 18; j_call: TRBJ1-2; v_call: TRBV7-9; d_call: .
cdr3_aa: CASSFGGFLYGYTF; cdr3_nt: TGTGCCAGCAGCTTCGGCGGGTTCCTCTATGGCTACACCTTC; clone_size: .; cdr3_length: 14; j_call: TRBJ1-2; v_call: TRBV5-8; d_call: .
cdr3_aa: CASSLDRPGQGQYGYTF; cdr3_nt: TGTGCCAGCAGCTTAGATCGGCCGGGACAGGGTCAATATGGCTACACCTTC; clone_size: .; cdr3_length: 17; j_call: TRBJ1-2; v_call: TRBV11-2; d_call: TRBD1
cdr3_aa: CASSLLPSRGDQYF; cdr3_nt: TGTGCCAGCAGTTTACTACCCTCTAGGGGGGACCAGTACTTC; clone_size: once; cdr3_length: 14; j_call: TRBJ2-5; v_call: TRBV28; d_call: .
cdr3_aa: CASSPRGSGRETQYF; cdr3_nt: TGTGCCAGCAGCCCACGAGGGTCGGGGCGTGAGACCCAGTACTTC; clone_size: .; cdr3_length: 15; j_call: TRBJ2-5; v_call: TRBV21-1; d_call: .
cdr3_aa: CASFGGNNLEGEQYF; cdr3_nt: TGTGCCAGCTTCGGGGGCAACAATTTAGAAGGCGAGCAGTACTTC; clone_size: .; cdr3_length: 15; j_call: TRBJ2-7; v_call: TRBV7-8; d_call: .
cdr3_aa: CASSLLSTNQPQHF; cdr3_nt: TGTGCCAGCAGCTTGTTGTCAACAAATCAGCCCCAGCATTTT; clone_size: .; cdr3_length: 14; j_call: TRBJ1-5; v_call: TRBV5-6; d_call: .
cdr3_aa: CASSQDGQGGYNEQFF; cdr3_nt: TGTGCCAGCAGCCAAGACGGACAGGGGGGTTACAATGAGCAGTTCTTC; clone_size: .; cdr3_length: 16; j_call: TRBJ2-1; v_call: TRBV4-2; d_call: TRBD1
cdr3_aa: CASSPGTGGGETQYF; cdr3_nt: TGTGCCAGCAGTCCTGGGACAGGGGGAGGTGAGACCCAGTACTTC; clone_size: .; cdr3_length: 15; j_call: TRBJ2-5; v_call: TRBV27; d_call: TRBD1
cdr3_aa: CASSRTVTGYSNYGYTF; cdr3_nt: TGCGCCAGCAGCCGCACCGTGACAGGTTACTCTAACTATGGCTACACCTTC; clone_size: .; cdr3_length: 17; j_call: TRBJ1-2; v_call: TRBV5-1; d_call: .
cdr3_aa: CASSPGTGGPQETQYF; cdr3_nt: TGTGCCAGCAGCCCCGGTACGGGGGGCCCCCAAGAGACCCAGTACTTC; clone_size: .; cdr3_length: 16; j_call: TRBJ2-5; v_call: TRBV11-2; d_call: .
cdr3_aa: CASSVGQGSNEKLFF; cdr3_nt: TGTGCCAGCAGCGTCGGACAGGGGTCTAATGAAAAACTGTTTTTT; clone_size: .; cdr3_length: 15; j_call: TRBJ1-4; v_call: TRBV9; d_call: TRBD1
cdr3_aa: CASTTTQGGSYEQYF; cdr3_nt: TGTGCCAGCACCACAACACAAGGCGGCTCCTACGAGCAGTACTTC; clone_size: .; cdr3_length: 15; j_call: TRBJ2-7; v_call: TRBV6-5; d_call: .
cdr3_aa: CASSIPPGSGQPQHF; cdr3_nt: TGTGCCAGCAGTATCCCCCCAGGCTCGGGTCAGCCCCAGCATTTT; clone_size: few; cdr3_length: 15; j_call: TRBJ1-5; v_call: TRBV28; d_call: .
cdr3_aa: CASAAFGELFF; cdr3_nt: TGTGCCTCAGCGGCGTTCGGGGAGCTGTTTTTT; clone_size: many; cdr3_length: 11; j_call: TRBJ2-2; v_call: TRBV6-6; d_call: .
cdr3_aa: CASSLGGFPTYEQYF; cdr3_nt: TGTGCCAGCAGTTTAGGTGGGTTCCCCACCTACGAGCAGTACTTC; clone_size: .; cdr3_length: 15; j_call: TRBJ2-7; v_call: TRBV27; d_call: .
cdr3_aa: CAIRAGANTDTQYF; cdr3_nt: TGTGCCATCCGGGCGGGGGCCAACACAGATACGCAGTATTTT; clone_size: .; cdr3_length: 14; j_call: TRBJ2-3; v_call: TRBV27; d_call: .
cdr3_aa: CASSAVGQLSPLHF; cdr3_nt: TGTGCCAGTAGTGCGGTGGGACAACTTTCACCCCTCCACTTT; clone_size: .; cdr3_length: 14; j_call: TRBJ1-6; v_call: TRBV19; d_call: .
cdr3_aa: CASKMGGGADTQYF; cdr3_nt: TGCGCCAGCAAAATGGGCGGGGGGGCAGATACGCAGTATTTT; clone_size: .; cdr3_length: 14; j_call: TRBJ2-3; v_call: TRBV10-2; d_call: TRBD2